This record concerns one T cell receptor (beta chain) sequence. The sample originates from a study of identical twins. MiXCR, run by TCRdb on the 5' RACE reads, gives a single entry per CDR3 protein. The repertoire holds 400,000 to 500,000 distinct CDR3 sequences, 14% seen once, with more than 0.8% in the top ten. This CDR3 comprises 14 residues. CDR1 and CDR2 from the germline V gene are GTSNPN and SVGIG (reference sequence). After removal of 2 bases from V and 8 bases from J, the junction contained 11 bases not matched to a gene. In addition, the sample was reused for a study of yellow fever vaccine responses in identical twins. According to that study: Reportedly, twins' vaccine T cell responses looked partly convergent and partly personalized.

V is TRBV30 and J is TRBJ1-2, with 7 positions matching TRBD1. The sequence derives from a woman between 18 and 29 years old in good health. What was sequenced was CD4+ T cells sorted from blood. The CDR3 sequence: CAWSPLQRQGGYTF. In DNA, the CDR3 is TGTGCCTGGAGTCCACTACAGAGACAGGGCGGCTACACCTTC.